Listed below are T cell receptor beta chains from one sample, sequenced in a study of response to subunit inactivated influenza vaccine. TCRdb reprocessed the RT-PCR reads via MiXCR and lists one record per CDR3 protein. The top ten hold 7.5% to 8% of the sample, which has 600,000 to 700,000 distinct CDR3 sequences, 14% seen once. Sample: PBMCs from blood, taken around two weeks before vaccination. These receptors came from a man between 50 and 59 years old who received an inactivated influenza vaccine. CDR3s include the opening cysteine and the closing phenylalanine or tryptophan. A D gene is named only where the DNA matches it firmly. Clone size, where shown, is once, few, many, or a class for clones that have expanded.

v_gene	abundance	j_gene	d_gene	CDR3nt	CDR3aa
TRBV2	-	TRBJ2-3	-	TGTGCCAGCAGTGTATATGGGCAGAGCACAGATACGCAGTATTTT	CASSVYGQSTDTQYF
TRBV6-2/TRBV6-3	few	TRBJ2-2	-	TGTGCCAGCAGTTACGTCTCCCACACCGGGGAGCTGTTTTTT	CASSYVSHTGELFF
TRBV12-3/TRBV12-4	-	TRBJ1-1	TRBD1	TGTGCCAGCAGGACAGGGGGCAATGCTGAAGCTTTCTTT	CASRTGGNAEAFF
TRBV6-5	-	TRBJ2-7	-	TGTGCCAGCAGTTACAGGCGGGGACACTACGAGCAGTACTTC	CASSYRRGHYEQYF
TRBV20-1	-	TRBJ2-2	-	TGCAGTGCTAGAAGGGTGGGGACGAACACCGGGGAGCTGTTTTTT	CSARRVGTNTGELFF
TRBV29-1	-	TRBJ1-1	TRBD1	TGCAGCGTTATGGACAGGGCCCGCGGATCATATCTGAACACTGAAGCTTTCTTT	CSVMDRARGSYLNTEAFF
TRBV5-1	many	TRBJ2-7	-	TGCGCCAGCAGCTTGGAACGAGGGCGGTCCTACGAGCAGTACTTC	CASSLERGRSYEQYF
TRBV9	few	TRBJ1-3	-	TGTGCCAGCAGCGTAGAGGGCATCCTCTCTGGAAACACCATATATTTT	CASSVEGILSGNTIYF
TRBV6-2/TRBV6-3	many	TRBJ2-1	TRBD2	TGTGCCAGCAGTCGGACTAGCGGGACCTACAATGAGCAGTTCTTC	CASSRTSGTYNEQFF
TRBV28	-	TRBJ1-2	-	TGTGCCAGCAGTTTCAGAAGAGGGTTGGATGGCTACACCTTC	CASSFRRGLDGYTF
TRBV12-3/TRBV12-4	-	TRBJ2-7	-	TGTGCCAGCAGTTCCATAAGTGGGTGGGAGCAGTACTTC	CASSSISGWEQYF
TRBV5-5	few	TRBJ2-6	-	TGTGCCAGCAGCTTGTCTGGCGGTGTATCGGCTGGGGCCAACGTCCTGACTTTC	CASSLSGGVSAGANVLTF